This T cell receptor (beta chain) was obtained from a study of OX40 agonist ivuxolimab in advanced cancers. Study context: Prior anti-PD-1, anti-PD-L1 or anti-CTLA-4 therapy did not bar entry, and about 40% had some. Points from the study as a whole: Some nonresponders likewise displayed low normalized T-cell clonal expansion.

This CDR3 contains 14 residues. The germline CDR1 and CDR2 sequences are SGHTA and FQGNSA. Trimming took 5 bases from V and 5 from J, leaving 12 bases between them. TCRdb's table, derived via immunoSEQ multiplex PCR, lists solely in-frame clones and lacks some. The table shows 50,000 to 60,000 clones, with roughly 77% occurring only once. As concerns this clone: Its antigen is unknown.

Patients were excluded for autoimmune disease history or systemic immunosuppression. The source was CD4+ or CD8+ T cells sorted from blood, collected in a trial of the OX40 agonist ivuxolimab. V is TRBV7-2 and J is TRBJ2-2, with D unresolved. This TCR was sampled from an adult with an advanced solid tumor such as melanoma, head and neck, liver or kidney cancer. The CDR3 is CASSPASGTGELFF. The CDR3 DNA is TGTGCCAGCAGCCCCGCTTCGGGTACCGGGGAGCTGTTTTTT.